This T cell receptor beta chain is drawn from a study of control samples from healthy donors and cancer patients. With regard to this clone: The same CDR3 can be traced to other DNA sequences in this sample.

The germline V and J ends were trimmed by 4 bases and 0 bases, with 4 bases remaining between them. Germline CDR1 LNHDA, CDR2 SQIVND (reference sequence). The CDR3 runs 13 residues. The protocol was immunoSEQ multiplex PCR, while the TCRdb copy is restricted to in-frame clones and leaves out a portion. The sample yields 100,000 to 150,000 clones, roughly 92% seen once. Sequencing used blood. The gene calls are TRBV19 and TRBJ1-3; D is undetermined. The TCR originated in a man aged 18 to 30 in good health. This CDR3 is CASSSRSGNTIYF. The CDR3 DNA reads TGTGCCAGTAGTAGTCGCTCTGGAAACACCATATATTTT.